This passage covers 32 T cell receptor beta chains from one sample sequenced in a study of cytomegalovirus exposure and HLA in healthy donors. The PCR contained 60 Vbeta and 13 Jbeta primers. The method was immunoSEQ multiplex PCR; TCRdb's version includes in-frame clones alone and lacks a portion of them. The table has 110,000 to 150,000 clones, roughly 80% seen once. The specimen was PBMCs. The receptors were gathered from a male donor in good health and CMV-seronegative.

The rearrangement uses TRBV13 and TRBJ2-3; 8 positions match TRBD2. The germline V gene encodes CDR1 PRHDT and CDR2 FYEKMQ (reference sequence). This CDR3 spans 15 amino acids. J gave up 6 bases and V 5 bases, and 10 bases lay outside the gene matches. The CDR3 DNA reads TGTGCCAGCAGCGGCTTGGGACTAGATATTGATACGCAGTATTTT. Residues: CASSGLGLDIDTQYF.

The genes are TRBV4-1 and TRBJ2-5; maybe TRBD1 (6 bases). The CDR3 is made up of 14 amino acids. V lost 0 bases and J lost 11, with 16 bases in between. Germline lookup yields CDR1 MGHRA and CDR2 YSYEKL. CDR3 bases: TGCGCCAGCAGCCAAGATCAGGGGAGAACAGAGCAGTACTTC. Amino acids: CASSQDQGRTEQYF.

This clone was seen a handful of times. The chain joins TRBV6-5 to TRBJ2-1, with D possibly TRBD1 on 6 matching bases. Trimming pared 3 bases from V and 7 bases from J, leaving 10 bases between. Per germline, CDR1 MNHEY and CDR2 SVGAGI. The CDR3 has 13 amino acids. CDR3 nucleotide sequence: TGTGCCAGCAGTTATCAGGGGTTTAATGAGCAGTTCTTC. Protein: CASSYQGFNEQFF.

The chain employs TRBV19 and TRBJ1-1; unclear D gene. Germline V lookup: CDR1 LNHDA, CDR2 SQIVND (reference sequence). The CDR3 spans 14 residues. V was trimmed by 5 bases and J by 4 bases, leaving 14 bases between them. The CDR3 reads CASSLPMRATEAFF. CDR3 DNA: TGTGCCAGTAGTCTCCCCATGAGGGCCACTGAAGCTTTCTTT.

The gene calls are TRBV30 and TRBJ1-2; the D gene is possibly TRBD1 (5 bases). Germline CDR1 and CDR2: GTSNPN and SVGIG (reference sequence). V lost 5 bases to trimming and J lost 4 bases, with 11 bases between them. CDR3 size: 12 residues. Written as DNA, the CDR3 is TGTGCCTGGGGCAGGGCCTTCTATGGCTACACCTTC. Translating gives CAWGRAFYGYTF.

In this sample, this clone turned up a few times. The sample has other DNA sequences that encode this CDR3 too. The chain joins TRBV7-9 to TRBJ2-5; D is unclear. The germline V gene has CDR1 SEHNR and CDR2 FQNEAQ (reference sequence). The CDR3 runs to 11 residues. Trimming removed 6 bases at V and 2 bases at J, with 4 bases between. CDR3 amino acids: CASSLQETQYF. DNA of the CDR3: TGTGCCAGCAGTCTTCAAGAGACCCAGTACTTC.

The chain combines TRBV7-9 with TRBJ2-2; perhaps TRBD2 as D (7 bases). Germline loops: CDR1 SEHNR, CDR2 FQNEAQ (reference sequence). The CDR3 sequence is 17 residues long. Between the trimmed V and J ends, which lost 5 bases and 6 bases, there was a span of 22 bases. The DNA for the CDR3 is TGTGCCAGCAGCCTCCCCCATGAGGGGGGGCCACCCGGGGAGCTGTTTTTT. Its protein is CASSLPHEGGPPGELFF.

This clone came up a few times. J is TRBJ1-1 and V is TRBV4-2; unclear D gene. The CDR3 consists of 15 residues. V shed 0 bases and J shed 1 base, with 9 bases lying between them. From germline, CDR1 is LGHNA and CDR2 YNFKEQ. The CDR3 loop is CASSQEGNRNTEAFF. The DNA for the CDR3 is TGTGCCAGCAGCCAAGAAGGTAACAGGAACACTGAAGCTTTCTTT.

This chain joins TRBV15 and TRBJ2-2; D may be TRBD1 (6 bases). CDR3 length equals 17 residues. The ends were cut back, 0 bases at V and 2 bases at J, with 13 bases in the middle. Germline CDR1 LNHNV, CDR2 YYDKDF (reference sequence). CDR3 protein: CATSRDPQGINTGELFF. The DNA for the CDR3 is TGTGCCACCAGCAGAGATCCGCAGGGGATAAACACCGGGGAGCTGTTTTTT.

The chain has TRBV27 and TRBJ2-5; a weak D match, TRBD2 (5 bases). Trimming left V 5 bases short and J 8 bases short, with 12 bases between. CDR1 and CDR2 from the germline V gene are MNHEY and SMNVEV (reference sequence). This CDR3 contains 12 residues. CDR3 in DNA: TGTGCCAGCAGTCCTGGACTCCCCACCCAGTACTTC. This gives the protein CASSPGLPTQYF.

This clone was seen a handful of times. The chain carries TRBV11-1 and TRBJ1-1, with TRBD1 matching 7 bases. After removal of 5 bases from V and 0 bases from J, the junction contained 3 bases not matched to a gene. In germline, CDR1 is SGHAT, CDR2 FQDESV (reference sequence). The CDR3 runs 14 residues. As DNA, the CDR3 is TGTGCCAGCAGCCGGACAGGTTTGAACACTGAAGCTTTCTTT. Its protein product is CASSRTGLNTEAFF.

This sequence joins TRBV29-1 and TRBJ1-1; D ambiguous. The CDR3 runs to 11 residues. Germline V gene lookup returns CDR1 SQVTM and CDR2 ANQGSEA. V lost 5 bases, J lost 1 base, and 5 bases lay in between. Here the CDR3 reads CSVMRNTEAFF. The CDR3 DNA sequence: TGCAGCGTTATGAGGAACACTGAAGCTTTCTTT.

V and J are TRBV11-1 and TRBJ2-1; 9 bases line up with TRBD2. CDR1 and CDR2 from the germline V gene are SGHAT and FQDESV (reference sequence). The CDR3 has 13 residues. J lost 7 bases, V lost 5 bases, and 3 bases had no gene match. CDR3 sequence: CASSHSGRNEQFF. For the CDR3, the DNA is TGTGCCAGCAGCCATAGCGGGAGAAATGAGCAGTTCTTC.

This clone was picked up many times. The chain couples TRBV11-1 to TRBJ2-2; TRBD2 is a possible D gene (5 bases). The CDR3 extends over 13 amino acids. V was clipped by 0 bases and J by 7 bases, with 6 bases between them. Germline V gene sequence: CDR1 SGHAT, CDR2 FQDESV (reference sequence). The CDR3 coding sequence is TGTGCCAGCAGCTTAGCGAGGGACGGGGAGCTGTTTTTT. As protein: CASSLARDGELFF. Together with reference TRBV11-1 and TRBJ2-2, the CDR3 gives the full variable domain: EAEVAQSPRYKITEKSQAVAFWCDPISGHATLYWYRQILGQGPELLVQFQDESVVDDSQLPKDRFSAERLKGVDSTLKIQPAELGDSAMYLCASSLARDGELFFGEGSRLTVL.

This clone was detected once. The genes are TRBV6-5 and TRBJ2-2; D might be TRBD2 (5 bases). The CDR3 sequence is 14 residues long. V was pared by 5 bases and J by 6 bases, with 13 bases between. CDR1 is MNHEY and CDR2 is SVGAGI in the germline V gene. CDR3 coding DNA: TGTGCCAGCAGTCCAACCACAGCGGCCGGGGAGCTGTTTTTT. Translating it yields CASSPTTAAGELFF.

This sequence joins TRBV2 and TRBJ2-1; TRBD1 aligns across 7 bases. V lost 6 bases to trimming and J lost 6 bases; unmatched junction nucleotides: 5. CDR1 and CDR2 (germline): SNHLY, FYNNEI. The CDR3 runs 13 residues. The CDR3: CASRRGLSNEQFF. CDR3 DNA: TGTGCCAGCAGGAGGGGGCTCAGCAATGAGCAGTTCTTC. The full variable domain, its missing parts supplied by reference TRBV2 and TRBJ2-1, is EPEVTQTPSHQVTQMGQEVILRCVPISNHLYFYWYRQILGQKVEFLVSFYNNEISEKSEIFDDQFSVERPDGSNFTLKIRSTKLEDSAMYFCASRRGLSNEQFFGPGTRLTVL.

The chain links TRBV11-2 to TRBJ2-7; 9 bases are shared with TRBD1. J gave up 2 bases and V 5 bases, and 7 bases lay outside the gene matches. In germline, CDR1 is SGHAT, CDR2 FQNNGV. This CDR3 is 15 amino acids long. In nucleotides, the CDR3 is TGTGCCAGCAGCCAGACGGACAGGGGCCCCTACGAGCAGTACTTC. It is translated as CASSQTDRGPYEQYF. Based on the CDR3 plus reference TRBV11-2 and TRBJ2-7, the full variable domain is EAGVAQSPRYKIIEKRQSVAFWCNPISGHATLYWYQQILGQGPKLLIQFQNNGVVDDSQLPKDRFSAERLKGVDSTLKIQPAKLEDSAVYLCASSQTDRGPYEQYFGPGTRLTVT.

The genes are TRBV19 and TRBJ2-3; TRBD2 matches 9 bases. Germline V gene lookup returns CDR1 LNHDA and CDR2 SQIVND (reference sequence). With V trimmed by 5 bases and J by 0 bases, 6 bases remained unmatched. The CDR3 length is 16 residues. CDR3 amino acids: CASSPFSGGSTDTQYF. DNA of the CDR3: TGTGCCAGTAGTCCGTTTAGCGGGGGAAGCACAGATACGCAGTATTTT. Combining the CDR3 with reference TRBV19 and TRBJ2-3 gives the whole variable domain DGGITQSPKYLFRKEGQNVTLSCEQNLNHDAMYWYRQDPGQGLRLIYYSQIVNDFQKGDIAEGYSVSREKKESFPLTVTSAQKNPTAFYLCASSPFSGGSTDTQYFGPGTRLTVL.

The gene calls are TRBV6-6 and TRBJ2-1; 10 bases agree with TRBD2. The length of the CDR3 is 13 residues. Germline assignment: CDR1 MNHNY and CDR2 SVGAGI (reference sequence). Losses at the gene ends were 8 bases for V and 8 bases for J; bases not matched to a gene: 6. The DNA of the CDR3 is TGTGCCAGCGTACTAGCGGGAAGAGATGAGCAGTTCTTC. Translation gives CASVLAGRDEQFF.

The J gene is TRBJ2-7, the V gene TRBV28; D is possibly TRBD2 (6 bases). The CDR3 has 19 amino acids. Deletions cut 5 bases from V and 0 bases from J, with 26 bases between. Germline assignment: CDR1 MDHEN and CDR2 SYDVKM. CDR3 in DNA: TGTGCCAGCAGTCCACCTGTATGGGGACGGGGGTTCAGCTCCTACGAGCAGTACTTC. Its protein product is CASSPPVWGRGFSSYEQYF.

The sample holds one count of this clone. This CDR3 is also generated by other DNA sequences in the sample. V gene TRBV6-4 combines with J gene TRBJ2-3, with 9 bases aligning to TRBD1. CDR1 and CDR2 (germline): MRHNA, SNTAGT. The trim removed 3 bases at V and 0 bases at J, leaving 1 base unmatched. The length of the CDR3 is 15 residues. As DNA, the CDR3 is TGTGCCAGCAGTGAGGGGACAGGGAGCACAGATACGCAGTATTTT. It specifies CASSEGTGSTDTQYF.

CDR3 DNA: TGTGCCAGCAGCGACACTAGGGGCACAGATACGCAGTATTTT. Its protein is CASSDTRGTDTQYF. This chain uses TRBV9 with TRBJ2-3; D is perhaps TRBD2 (5 bases). The CDR3 contains 14 residues. Trimming left V 3 bases short and J 1 base short, with 9 bases between. CDR1 is SGDLS, CDR2 YYNGEE, per germline.

V is TRBV6-1 and J is TRBJ1-5; 7 bases line up with TRBD1. There are 14 residues in the CDR3. The trim removed 5 bases at V and 3 bases at J, leaving 4 bases unmatched. The germline V gene has CDR1 MNHNS and CDR2 SASEGT. The CDR3 DNA follows: TGTGCCAGCAGTCTACAGGGGACCAATCAGCCCCAGCATTTT. Translating gives CASSLQGTNQPQHF.

The chain is built from TRBV7-6 and TRBJ1-4; the D is unclear. Germline lookup yields CDR1 SGHVS and CDR2 FNYEAQ. V lost 5 bases, J lost 5 bases, and 9 bases lay in between. The CDR3 is 13 amino acids. CDR3: CASSNRGNEKLFF. The DNA for the CDR3 is TGTGCCAGCAGCAATCGAGGAAATGAAAAACTGTTTTTT.

The chain carries TRBV19 and TRBJ1-4; D uncertain. CDR1 and CDR2 from the germline V gene are LNHDA and SQIVND (reference sequence). V dropped 7 bases and J dropped 7 bases, with 16 bases sitting between them. The CDR3 is 14 residues long. The CDR3 DNA sequence: TGTGCCAGTAAACTGGGCGAGTGGGCTGAAAAACTGTTTTTT. Residues: CASKLGEWAEKLFF.

The chain's CDR3 is CASSPEDSYEQYF. The CDR3 nucleotides are TGTGCCAGCAGCCCCGAGGACAGCTACGAGCAGTACTTC. The chain joins TRBV25-1 to TRBJ2-7, with a weak D call TRBD1 (6 bases). The CDR3 is made up of 13 amino acids. Looked up from germline, CDR1 is MGHDK and CDR2 is SYGVNS. V was pared by 6 bases and J by 3 bases, with 12 bases between.

The chain is built from TRBV7-2 and TRBJ2-3; 7 nucleotides match TRBD2. The germline V gene has CDR1 SGHTA and CDR2 FQGNSA. V shed 3 bases and J 1 base; nucleotides not matched to a gene: 10. CDR3 length: 17 residues. CDR3: CASSLGGGMVGTDTQYF. Written as DNA, the CDR3 is TGTGCCAGCAGCTTGGGGGGGGGAATGGTGGGCACAGATACGCAGTATTTT.

The J gene is TRBJ2-3, the V gene TRBV2, with 8 positions matching TRBD2. The CDR3 is made up of 15 amino acids. Germline assignment: CDR1 SNHLY and CDR2 FYNNEI. Losses at the gene ends were 5 bases for V and 0 bases for J; bases not matched to a gene: 4. The chain's CDR3 is CASSLSGVSTDTQYF. For the CDR3, the DNA is TGTGCCAGCAGTCTTAGCGGGGTTAGCACAGATACGCAGTATTTT. The variable domain in full, with the rest retrieved from reference TRBV2 and TRBJ2-3, is EPEVTQTPSHQVTQMGQEVILRCVPISNHLYFYWYRQILGQKVEFLVSFYNNEISEKSEIFDDQFSVERPDGSNFTLKIRSTKLEDSAMYFCASSLSGVSTDTQYFGPGTRLTVL.

The V and J genes are TRBV7-9 and TRBJ2-2; 8 bases map to TRBD1. The germline V gene encodes CDR1 SEHNR and CDR2 FQNEAQ (reference sequence). Unmatched junction bases numbered 8, after V lost 5 bases and J lost 3 bases. The CDR3 sequence is 16 residues long. CDR3: CASSRGTGVYTGELFF. The DNA for the CDR3 is TGTGCCAGCAGCCGAGGGACAGGCGTGTACACCGGGGAGCTGTTTTTT. The full variable domain, in which reference TRBV7-9 and TRBJ2-2 provide the parts outside the CDR3, is DTGVSQNPRHKITKRGQNVTFRCDPISEHNRLYWYRQTLGQGPEFLTYFQNEAQLEKSRLLSDRFSAERPKGSFSTLEIQRTEQGDSAMYLCASSRGTGVYTGELFFGEGSRLTVL.

Concerning this clone: Other DNA variants within this sample encode the same CDR3. The CDR3 sequence: CASSQDRGSYEQYF. Here the CDR3 DNA reads TGCGCCAGCAGCCAAGATCGGGGTTCCTACGAGCAGTACTTC. This sequence joins TRBV4-1 and TRBJ2-7, with D possibly TRBD2 on 5 matching bases. The germline gives CDR1 MGHRA, CDR2 YSYEKL. The CDR3 extends over 14 amino acids. The V end lost 0 bases, the J end lost 1 base, and 7 bases lay between the germline ends.

The chain has TRBV5-5 and TRBJ1-2, with no clear D. Germline CDR1 reads SGHKS; CDR2 reads YYEKEE (reference sequence). Trimming took off 0 bases at V and 4 bases at J, with 7 bases between the two ends. This CDR3 spans 13 amino acids. CDR3 residues: CASSLDRGYGYTF. The CDR3 DNA sequence: TGTGCCAGCAGCTTGGACCGCGGCTATGGCTACACCTTC.

The chain employs TRBV7-8 and TRBJ2-1; TRBD1 matches 11 bases. This CDR3 is 16 amino acids long. The germline CDR1 and CDR2 sequences are SGHVS and FQNEAQ. The V gene end was trimmed by 1 base and the J gene end by 3 bases; junction bases not matched to a gene: 2. The CDR3 spells CASSLEGTGGYNEQFF. CDR3 DNA: TGTGCCAGCAGCTTAGAGGGGACAGGGGGCTACAATGAGCAGTTCTTC. The full variable domain, its missing parts supplied by reference TRBV7-8 and TRBJ2-1, is GAGVSQSPRYKVAKRGQDVALRCDPISGHVSLFWYQQALGQGPEFLTYFQNEAQLDKSGLPSDRFFAERPEGSVSTLKIQRTQQEDSAVYLCASSLEGTGGYNEQFFGPGTRLTVL.